The present T cell receptor (beta chain) was sequenced within a study of T-cell reconstitution after alpha-beta-depleted transplantation in children. V lost 4 bases to trimming and J lost 5 bases; unmatched junction nucleotides: 9. The CDR3 extends over 15 amino acids. CDR1 is DFQATT and CDR2 is SNEGSKA in the germline V gene (reference sequence). This clonotype was seen repeatedly, ten times or more. Unique molecular identifiers featured in how the TCRbeta library was prepared. TCRdb independently ran MiXCR on the PCR reads; one entry per CDR3 protein. The sample lists over 550,000 distinct CDR3 sequences, about 10% occurring once.

The chain has TRBV20-1 and TRBJ2-2; TRBD2 matches at 8 bases. The sample here was PBMCs from the stem cell graft donor, taken from the stem cell graft. This receptor was obtained from a human donor who donated a stem cell graft to a child with acute myeloid leukemia. CDR3 amino acids: CSATQAAGGTGELFF. The DNA of the CDR3 is TGCAGTGCTACCCAGGCGGCGGGAGGAACCGGGGAGCTGTTTTTT.